This T cell receptor (beta chain) was retrieved from a study of blood T cells in healthy people across ages (dated by TCRdb to the mid-2010s). Notes on the research overall: In model experiments, template switching captured about one uniquely barcoded TCR beta cDNA molecule for every two T cells. Using deep sequencing normalized with unique cDNA molecular identifiers, the study measured how TCR beta repertoire diversity changes with age. Donors were grouped into four age groups: young (average 16 years), middle-aged (less than 40), aged (approximately 58) and long-lived (around 80). To avoid experimental bias, donors of different ages were spread randomly across the sequencing lanes. Two additional independent replicas of 1 million unique cDNA reads from the same blood draw were analyzed for two donors (one aged 18 to 30 and one aged 80 or older). Overall study outcomes, separate from this receptor: Observed TCR beta diversity per million T cells fell roughly linearly with age, and a significant reduction was already apparent by age around 39. The CMV infection status of donors was not known, potentially confounding age-related changes in expanded clonotypes. Conclusive comparison of naive and antigen-experienced compartments was prevented by the profiling of bulk unsorted PBMCs. The long-lived group showed more naive CD4+ T cells, fewer expanded clones and increased TCR diversity than the aged group, suggesting age selection. Estimates of total diversity based on one million sequenced T cells were regarded as lower bounds and as underestimates. There was a strong correlation between observed TCR beta diversity and the percentage of naive T cells measured by flow cytometry.

On this clonotype itself: Its specific antigen is unknown. No base quality information exists; no much larger clone differs at one position.

Deletion took 10 bases off V and 6 bases off J, with a span of 8 bases between the germline ends. The CDR3 runs 10 amino acids, cysteine and phenylalanine included. Only the CDR3 region is kept as DNA, spanning 30 bases read in frame from base 1. CDR1 MNHEY and CDR2 SVGEGT were looked up in the germline V gene. The 39 donors, aged roughly 6 to 100 years, were systemically healthy Caucasian individuals from Russia. Each donor gave ten milliliters of peripheral blood, drawn into EDTA-treated Vacutainer tubes. PBMCs were isolated by Ficoll-Paque density-gradient centrifugation, with at least 7 million obtained per sample. Trizol reagent was used to extract total RNA from PBMCs, with at least 5.5 micrograms per sample. For every donor, flow cytometry on a PBMC aliquot measured the percentage of naive CD45RAhigh/CD27high T cells. The library came from 5' RACE. A second PCR of about 6 to 11 cycles was performed with a sample-barcoded 5' primer and a J-beta primer mix. A unique molecular identifier was introduced onto each TCR beta cDNA molecule by a template-switch 5' adaptor carrying 12 random nucleotides. At least 3 million CDR3-containing paired-end reads were obtained from each sample. First-strand cDNA was synthesized from all RNA with the Mint cDNA synthesis kit, primed by a TRBC-specific oligonucleotide. Following uracil-DNA glycosylase treatment, a first 18-cycle PCR with universal primers M1SS and BC2_uni_R was performed on all cDNA. Per the source publication's procedure: For normalization, 1 million high-quality reads, each with a distinct molecular identifier, were randomly selected from each sample. Instead of being binned into consensus sequences, reads that shared molecular identifiers were thrown out. CDR3 identification, clonotype clustering and error correction used MiTCR with a Q25 quality threshold and the strictest error-elimination algorithm. A nonparametric unseen species model using Euler transformation provided a lower-bound estimate of total TCR beta diversity. Through fastp at Q25 and MiXCR, TCRdb rebuilt clones from the public reads, retaining in-frame beta chains. Rows matching on CDR3 protein sequence are summarized as one entry with the most common DNA and genes. The V and J calls, along with clone size, are taken from TCRdb and not from the paper's own processing. The sample table lists 1,800,000 or so distinct CDR3 sequences, more than 35% of them with a count of one. 23% of the sample comes from the top ten.

The V and J segments used are TRBV6-2 or TRBV6-3 and TRBJ2-3; possibly the D gene is TRBD2, per 5 matching bases. What was sequenced was blood. The sequence came from a human donor in good health. The nucleotide sequence reads TGTGCCATCGGCGGGGATACGCAGTATTTT. Translated, this gives CAIGGDTQYF.